This T cell receptor beta chain came from a study of breast tumors, draining lymph nodes, adjacent tissues. Of note for this clonotype: Its specificity is unknown.

Via MiXCR, TCRdb re-called the multiplex PCR reads, giving one row per CDR3 protein. The table has roughly 80,000 distinct CDR3 sequences, about 21% seen once. Study-level findings and limits: Tumor TCR diversity was below lymph nodes but above nontumor tissue. Data only fit, rather than demonstrated, lymph node origin of most tumor T cells.

Germline-derived CDR1 and CDR2 are KGHSH and LQKENI. Trimming cost V 3 bases and J 5 bases; bases outside gene matches: 5. The CDR3 has 14 amino acids. Samples came from axillary lymph nodes draining the breast cancer. This receptor was obtained from a female donor with breast cancer. Some clones in this sample may be carry-over from other donors' samples. The J gene is TRBJ2-7, the V gene TRBV18; 9 nucleotides align to TRBD1. Material: axillary lymph node tissue. CDR3 sequence (DNA): TGTGCCAGCTCACCCCGACAGGGGGGGGACGAGCAGTACTTC. Translation: CASSPRQGGDEQYF.